A single sample gave rise to the 23 T cell receptor beta chains below, sequenced in a study of T cells expressing NK-cell markers. TCRdb derives one entry per CDR3 protein from the 5' RACE reads, leaving out DNA. The ten most abundant clones cover approximately 3.6% of a sample with 500,000 to 600,000 distinct CDR3 sequences. The specimen sequenced was blood T cells: a sorted CD56 or NKG2C T cell subset, CD4+ or CD8+ T cells, or bulk PBMC T cells (not recorded which). The receptor set was obtained from a man aged 18 to 30 in good health.

The J gene is TRBJ2-5, the V gene TRBV7-9. CDR1 SEHNR and CDR2 FQNEAQ come from the germline V gene (reference sequence). This CDR3 is built from 15 residues. CDR3 in amino acids: CASSPTELSKETQYF. The full variable domain, rest sourced from reference TRBV7-9 and TRBJ2-5, is DTGVSQNPRHKITKRGQNVTFRCDPISEHNRLYWYRQTLGQGPEFLTYFQNEAQLEKSRLLSDRFSAERPKGSFSTLEIQRTEQGDSAMYLCASSPTELSKETQYFGPGTRLLVL.

The chain has TRBV6-2 or TRBV6-3 and TRBJ2-1; as DNA is missing, the TRBD2 call by TCRdb cannot be tested. Germline V lookup: CDR1 MNHEY, CDR2 SVGEGT. There are 17 residues in the CDR3. The CDR3 is CASSYPTTRKFDNEQFF.

This rearrangement joins TRBV5-5 to TRBJ2-1; the D call of TRBD2 rests on TCRdb alone, since no DNA is present to check it. There are 18 residues in the CDR3. CDR1 SGHKS and CDR2 YYEKEE come from the germline V gene (reference sequence). CDR3 loop: CASSFYELRPVSYNEQFF. Full variable domain (rest looked up from reference TRBV5-5 and TRBJ2-1): DAGVTQSPTHLIKTRGQQVTLRCSPISGHKSVSWYQQVLGQGPQFIFQYYEKEERGRGNFPDRFSARQFPNYSSELNVNALLLGDSALYLCASSFYELRPVSYNEQFFGPGTRLTVL.

V usage is TRBV10-3 and J usage is TRBJ1-5; the TCRdb call, TRBD1, lacks DNA for checking. The length of the CDR3 is 14 residues. Germline CDR1 is ENHRY and CDR2 is SYGVKD. Here the CDR3 reads CAIRQGDGNQPQHF.

J is TRBJ2-5 and V is TRBV7-9; lacking DNA, the TRBD1 call made by TCRdb goes unchecked. The CDR3 loop spans 16 amino acids. Germline V gene lookup returns CDR1 SEHNR and CDR2 FQNEAQ (reference sequence). Here the CDR3 reads CASKSGQGLPPETQYF.

V usage is TRBV12-3 or TRBV12-4 and J usage is TRBJ2-7; the TCRdb call, TRBD2, lacks DNA for checking. The CDR3 has 15 residues. This CDR3 reads CASSPLAVSSYEQYF.

The chain couples TRBV12-3 or TRBV12-4 to TRBJ1-2; checking the TCRdb D call of TRBD1 is not possible without DNA. The CDR3 is 15 amino acids. The CDR3 sequence: CASSLSHREGYGYTF.

The CDR3 here is CASRHVGDTEAFF. The V gene is TRBV12-3 or TRBV12-4, the J gene TRBJ1-1; TCRdb returns TRBD1, unconfirmable since there is no DNA. The CDR3 has 13 amino acids.

V is TRBV6-1 and J is TRBJ1-6; TCRdb returns TRBD1, unconfirmable since there is no DNA. The germline CDR1 and CDR2 sequences are MNHNS and SASEGT. The CDR3 covers 15 residues. The CDR3 sequence: CASGDGQGWNSPLHF.

V is TRBV5-6 and J is TRBJ2-1. The CDR3 is 13 residues long. The germline V gene has CDR1 SGHDT and CDR2 YYEEEE. CDR3 sequence: CASSVGSTNEQFF. Together with reference TRBV5-6 and TRBJ2-1, the CDR3 gives the full variable domain: DAGVTQSPTHLIKTRGQQVTLRCSPKSGHDTVSWYQQALGQGPQFIFQYYEEEERQRGNFPDRFSGHQFPNYSSELNVNALLLGDSALYLCASSVGSTNEQFFGPGTRLTVL.

The chain couples TRBV20-1 to TRBJ2-7. Germline CDR1 is DFQATT and CDR2 is SNEGSKA (reference sequence). The CDR3 extends over 13 amino acids. The CDR3 sequence: CSASLTSSYEQYF.

The rearrangement uses TRBV12-3 or TRBV12-4 and TRBJ2-1; the TCRdb call, TRBD1, lacks DNA for checking. The length of the CDR3 is 15 residues. The CDR3 sequence is CASSQGTRSEGEQFF.

This chain links TRBV21-1 with TRBJ2-3; the TRBD1 assignment by TCRdb is unverifiable without DNA. TRBV21-1 is described as a pseudogene. The CDR3 has 14 residues. CDR3 protein: CASSKFAPRDTQYF.

This chain uses TRBV6-5 with TRBJ1-1. The CDR3 runs to 12 residues. The germline gives CDR1 MNHEY, CDR2 SVGAGI. CDR3 protein: CATRGRNTEAFF.

V and J are TRBV12-3 or TRBV12-4 and TRBJ2-2; TCRdb's D gene call, TRBD1, goes unchecked for lack of DNA. The CDR3 extends over 13 amino acids. The CDR3 loop is CASSLQGAGELFF.

The chain employs TRBV28 and TRBJ2-7; absent DNA, TCRdb's TRBD1 call cannot be checked. The CDR3 spans 14 residues. Germline CDR1 reads MDHEN; CDR2 reads SYDVKM. The CDR3 loop is CASTRTVSTYEQYF.

J is TRBJ2-3 and V is TRBV20-1; TCRdb's D gene call, TRBD2, goes unchecked for lack of DNA. The CDR3 sequence is 15 residues long. In germline, CDR1 is DFQATT, CDR2 SNEGSKA (reference sequence). CDR3 protein: CSATALAGRTDTQYF.

The V gene is TRBV7-2, the J gene TRBJ2-1; with no DNA, the TCRdb D assignment of TRBD2 cannot be verified. Per the germline V gene, CDR1 is SGHTA and CDR2 is FQGNSA. This CDR3 has 16 amino acids. CDR3 amino acids: CASRPFGSGRYNEQFF.

The chain joins TRBV5-1 to TRBJ2-7. Looked up from germline, CDR1 is SGHRS and CDR2 is YFSETQ. The CDR3 runs to 12 residues. The CDR3 spells CASSRETTQQYF.

The chain couples TRBV28 to TRBJ1-1. The CDR3 extends over 13 amino acids. The germline CDR1 and CDR2 sequences are MDHEN and SYDVKM. The CDR3 here is CASSLRADTEAFF.

This chain connects TRBV6-5 to TRBJ2-3; TCRdb proposes TRBD1, but this gene call is untestable without DNA. The CDR3 is made up of 16 amino acids. Germline values: CDR1 MNHEY, CDR2 SVGAGI. The CDR3 region is CASSYGTGGFTDTQYF.

This sequence joins TRBV5-5 and TRBJ2-3. The CDR3 has 15 amino acids. The germline gives CDR1 SGHKS, CDR2 YYEKEE (reference sequence). CDR3 amino acids: CASSLDRGYADTQYF.

The chain uses TRBV5-1 and TRBJ2-1; TCRdb's D call of TRBD2 is untestable without DNA. CDR1 and CDR2 (germline): SGHRS, YFSETQ. The CDR3 contains 15 residues. The CDR3 region is CASSVLGLAGSEQFF.